This T cell receptor beta chain emerged from a study of T cell responses to AZD1222 COVID-19 vaccine. The wider study: Second-dose recipients at about 4 or about 12 weeks were treated as one pooled group.

Clones were read by immunoSEQ multiplex PCR, and TCRdb kept only the in-frame ones, dropping some. The data show tens of thousands of clones, with approximately 88% seen just once and 1.5% to 2.5% held by the top ten. This clone was seen only a few times. The ends lost 3 bases at V and 0 bases at J; junction bases unmatched: 4. Germline CDR1 LNHDA, CDR2 SQIVND (reference sequence). CDR3 length: 16 residues. This TCR derives from an adult in good health. This sample comprised peripheral blood, obtained on day 0 of AZD1222 vaccination. The J gene is TRBJ2-4, the V gene TRBV19; TRBD1 agrees at 8 bases. The CDR3 DNA is TGTGCCAGTAGTATTCAGGGGGCGCTAGCCAAAAACATTCAGTACTTC. It specifies CASSIQGALAKNIQYF.